These 14 T cell receptor beta chains were all obtained from the same sample, sequenced in a study of a mutant IDH1 vaccine in newly diagnosed glioma. Measured with immunoSEQ multiplex PCR; TCRdb has only the in-frame clones, and not every one. The table has over 30,000 clones, about three quarters seen once. As for time point: baseline, week 1 (first vaccination visit). Described treatment: pre-vaccination baseline after standard-of-care therapy. This sample comprised peripheral blood mononuclear cells (PBMCs), obtained from a glioma patient treated with radiotherapy, temozolomide or both. The receptors shown here come from a man aged 45 to 65 with glioma. Some clones in this sample may be carry-over from other donors' samples.

The chain is built from TRBV6-4 and TRBJ1-2; D is unresolved. Germline values: CDR1 MRHNA, CDR2 SNTAGT. This CDR3 contains 14 residues. V was pared by 0 bases and J by 4 bases, with 9 bases between. The CDR3, as DNA: TGTGCCAGCAGTGACTCGAGATCCAGCTATGGCTACACCTTC. Translation gives CASSDSRSSYGYTF.

CDR3 loop: CASSLRTQGAVGELFF. In nucleotides, the CDR3 is TGTGCCAGCAGCCTCCGGACCCAGGGGGCAGTCGGGGAGCTGTTTTTT. The chain combines TRBV27 with TRBJ2-2; 8 positions match TRBD1. Germline CDR1 and CDR2: MNHEY and SMNVEV (reference sequence). CDR3 size: 16 residues. Trimming took 6 bases from V and 7 from J; bases not matched to a gene: 13.

This clone turned up a few times. V gene TRBV2 combines with J gene TRBJ1-4; possibly TRBD1 for D (5 bases). Per germline, CDR1 SNHLY and CDR2 FYNNEI. The CDR3 totals 13 residues. V shed 6 bases and J shed 8 bases, with 13 bases lying between them. The DNA of the CDR3 is TGTGCCAGCAGAGTGACAGTAAGCGAAAAACTGTTTTTT. Encoded protein: CASRVTVSEKLFF.

The chain joins TRBV5-5 to TRBJ1-1; D is uncertain. CDR1 is SGHKS, CDR2 YYEKEE, per germline (reference sequence). The CDR3 totals 14 residues. V lost 0 bases and J 0 bases, leaving 6 bases between the germline ends. DNA of the CDR3: TGTGCCAGCAGCTTGGGGCTGATGAACACTGAAGCTTTCTTT. Protein product: CASSLGLMNTEAFF.

CDR3 bases: TGTGCCTTGAAGGACAAGAACACTGAAGCTTTCTTT. Amino acids: CALKDKNTEAFF. J is TRBJ1-1 and V is TRBV30; possible D gene TRBD1, 5 bases. The CDR3 contains 12 residues. V was trimmed by 7 bases and J by 1 base, leaving 10 bases between them. Germline V lookup: CDR1 GTSNPN, CDR2 SVGIG (reference sequence).

The chain carries TRBV5-6 and TRBJ1-5; no definite D call. V gave up 2 bases and J gave up 6 bases, with 15 bases separating them. The CDR3 extends over 15 amino acids. Looked up from germline, CDR1 is SGHDT and CDR2 is YYEEEE. CDR3: CASSFSKGAVQPQHF. Written as DNA, the CDR3 is TGTGCCAGCAGCTTCTCAAAGGGCGCGGTTCAGCCCCAGCATTTT.

The chain carries TRBV5-6 and TRBJ2-3, with 7 bases matching TRBD1. Unmatched junction bases numbered 10, after V lost 4 bases and J lost 2 bases. CDR1 and CDR2 (germline): SGHDT, YYEEEE. The CDR3 sequence is 16 residues long. CDR3 sequence: CASSILTGVDTDTQYF. The CDR3 DNA follows: TGTGCCAGCAGCATACTCACAGGGGTCGACACAGATACGCAGTATTTT.

There are a few counts of this clone. The chain carries TRBV20-1 and TRBJ1-1; D uncertain. This CDR3 is built from 10 residues. V gave up 6 bases and J gave up 1 base, with 3 bases separating them. In germline, CDR1 is DFQATT, CDR2 SNEGSKA (reference sequence). The CDR3 protein is CSASNTEAFF. In DNA form, the CDR3 reads TGCAGTGCCTCGAACACTGAAGCTTTCTTT.

The chain combines TRBV2 with TRBJ2-5; D perhaps matches TRBD2 (6 bases). The V end was cut by 3 bases, the J end by 2 bases, with 10 bases between. The CDR3 spans 14 residues. Germline CDR1 SNHLY, CDR2 FYNNEI. The CDR3 DNA is TGTGCCAGCAGTGACGGGACTGCGCAAGAGACCCAGTACTTC. Its translation: CASSDGTAQETQYF.

This clone was recorded once. The chain couples TRBV5-4 to TRBJ2-1, with 9 nucleotides matching TRBD2. V shed 3 bases, J shed 9 bases, and the junction held 16 bases outside the gene matches. This CDR3 contains 17 residues. Germline CDR1 and CDR2: SGHNT and YYREEE (reference sequence). The CDR3 loop reads CASSWQGAGGRDGEQFF. CDR3 DNA: TGTGCCAGCAGCTGGCAAGGAGCGGGGGGCAGGGATGGTGAGCAGTTCTTC.

The gene calls are TRBV2 and TRBJ2-3, with TRBD2 matching 8 bases. The CDR3 extends over 14 amino acids. The germline gives CDR1 SNHLY, CDR2 FYNNEI. The ends lost 6 bases at V and 4 bases at J; junction bases unmatched: 6. The CDR3 DNA is TGTGCCAGCAGGGTAGCGGGGAGGGCAGATACGCAGTATTTT. This gives the protein CASRVAGRADTQYF.

This rearrangement joins TRBV29-1 to TRBJ1-1; D is possibly TRBD1 (5 bases). CDR3 size: 13 residues. V was trimmed by 2 bases and J by 5 bases, leaving 12 bases between them. Germline V gene sequence: CDR1 SQVTM, CDR2 ANQGSEA. CDR3 amino acids: CSVEQGIRTEAFF. CDR3 in DNA: TGCAGCGTTGAACAGGGTATTAGGACTGAAGCTTTCTTT.

The chain combines TRBV28 with TRBJ2-3, with D maybe TRBD1 (6 bases). CDR1 is MDHEN and CDR2 is SYDVKM in the germline V gene. There are 14 residues in the CDR3. V was pared by 6 bases and J by 6 bases, with 16 bases between. The CDR3: CASSPDSGWDTQYF. For the CDR3, the DNA is TGTGCCAGCAGCCCGGACAGCGGCTGGGATACGCAGTATTTT.

The chain carries TRBV6-1 and TRBJ2-1; TRBD2 matches 12 bases. This CDR3 contains 18 residues. V was pared by 4 bases and J by 8 bases, with 15 bases of the junction left unmatched. CDR1 is MNHNS and CDR2 is SASEGT in the germline V gene. The CDR3 sequence: CASSGQLGLAGLGDEQFF. CDR3 bases: TGTGCCAGCAGTGGACAATTGGGACTAGCGGGCTTGGGGGATGAGCAGTTCTTC.